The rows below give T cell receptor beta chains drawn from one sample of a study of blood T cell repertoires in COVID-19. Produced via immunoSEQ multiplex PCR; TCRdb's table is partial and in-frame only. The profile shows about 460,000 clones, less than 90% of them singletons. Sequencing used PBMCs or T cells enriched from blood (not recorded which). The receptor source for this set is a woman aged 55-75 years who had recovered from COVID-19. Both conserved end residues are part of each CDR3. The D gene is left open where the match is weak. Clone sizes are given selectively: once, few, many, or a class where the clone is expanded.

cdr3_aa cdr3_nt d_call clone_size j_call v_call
CASSLEFGGQAGETQYF TGTGCCAGCAGCTTAGAGTTTGGTGGGCAGGCGGGAGAGACCCAGTACTTC NA NA TRBJ2-5 TRBV11-2
CASSLVRGATGNTIYF TGTGCCAGCAGCTTAGTCCGGGGGGCCACTGGAAACACCATATATTTT NA NA TRBJ1-3 TRBV11-2
CASSIPSGTGELFF TGTGCCAGCAGTATCCCTAGCGGAACCGGGGAGCTGTTTTTT TRBD2 NA TRBJ2-2 TRBV6-5
CASSLRPTGNGYTF TGTGCCAGCAGTCTCCGGCCGACAGGGAATGGCTACACCTTC TRBD1 NA TRBJ1-2 TRBV27
CAWSSAVIYNEQFF TGTGCCTGGAGTTCAGCGGTTATCTACAATGAGCAGTTCTTC NA NA TRBJ2-1 TRBV30
CASRLAGVPYEQYF TGTGCCAGTCGACTAGCGGGGGTTCCCTACGAGCAGTACTTC TRBD2 NA TRBJ2-7 TRBV2
CASSLEFGGGAWYTQYF TGTGCCAGCAGCTTAGAGTTCGGCGGGGGGGCCTGGTATACGCAGTATTTT TRBD2 NA TRBJ2-3 TRBV7-9
CASSLVGDTYYGYTF TGTGCCAGCAGCTTGGTAGGGGATACCTACTATGGCTACACCTTC NA few TRBJ1-2 TRBV5-5
CASSPNPQGAYNSPLHF TGTGCCAGCAGTCCCAATCCCCAGGGTGCCTATAATTCACCCCTCCACTTT NA NA TRBJ1-6 TRBV27
CASSLGAGNNEQFF TGTGCCAGCAGCTTGGGGGCAGGTAACAATGAGCAGTTCTTC NA NA TRBJ2-1 TRBV5-6
CASSSAGLAGGAADEQFF TGTGCCAGCAGCTCAGCCGGGCTAGCGGGGGGAGCCGCGGATGAGCAGTTCTTC TRBD2 NA TRBJ2-1 TRBV7-6
CASSSGNLRPQHF TGTGCCAGCAGCTCAGGTAATTTGCGGCCCCAGCATTTT NA NA TRBJ1-5 TRBV6-5
CASSYSGVYNEQFF TGTGCCAGCAGTTACAGCGGGGTTTACAATGAGCAGTTCTTC TRBD2 NA TRBJ2-1 TRBV6-5
CASSLDPAGTTDTQYF TGCGCCAGCAGCTTGGACCCAGCGGGGACCACAGATACGCAGTATTTT TRBD2 NA TRBJ2-3 TRBV5-1
CASSGGQGENIQYF TGTGCCAGCAGTGGAGGACAGGGTGAAAACATTCAGTACTTC TRBD1 NA TRBJ2-4 TRBV2
CASSYSLVGPAGGDTDTQYF TGTGCCAGCAGTTACTCCCTTGTAGGCCCCGCGGGGGGTGACACAGATACGCAGTATTTT TRBD2 NA TRBJ2-3 TRBV6-2/TRBV6-3
CASSYPGRGNYGYTF TGTGCCAGCAGCTACCCGGGCAGGGGGAACTATGGCTACACCTTC TRBD1 NA TRBJ1-2 TRBV5-4
CATTPGQGSNEQFF TGTGCCACCACACCGGGACAGGGTAGCAATGAGCAGTTCTTC TRBD1 NA TRBJ2-1 TRBV24-1
CASRRPGQGSLGTF TGTGCCAGCAGGAGACCGGGACAGGGAAGCCTTGGGACCTTC TRBD1 NA TRBJ1-2 TRBV6-5
CASKGRGNTEAFF TGTGCCAGCAAGGGGAGGGGCAACACTGAAGCTTTCTTT NA NA TRBJ1-1 TRBV2
CAISTSGGAETQYF TGTGCCATCAGTACTAGCGGGGGGGCCGAGACGCAGTATTTT TRBD2 NA TRBJ2-3 TRBV10-3
CASSHLVAGTENGYTF TGTGCCAGCAGCCACCTCGTTGCCGGGACAGAGAATGGCTACACCTTC TRBD1 NA TRBJ1-2 TRBV5-6
CASSSGQGRGETQYF TGTGCCAGCAGCTCCGGACAGGGGAGGGGAGAGACCCAGTACTTC TRBD1 NA TRBJ2-5 TRBV5-4
CASIWTSGYNEQFF TGTGCCAGCATTTGGACTAGCGGGTACAATGAGCAGTTCTTC TRBD2 NA TRBJ2-1 TRBV2
CASTVAGGRTDTQYF TGCGCCAGCACGGTAGCGGGGGGGCGAACAGATACGCAGTATTTT TRBD2 NA TRBJ2-3 TRBV5-1
CASSRSGQPNSPLHF TGTGCCAGCAGCCGCTCGGGACAGCCCAATTCACCCCTCCACTTT TRBD1 NA TRBJ1-6 TRBV11-2
CASSFAVGTMGEQFF TGTGCCAGCAGCTTCGCAGTTGGGACTATGGGTGAGCAGTTCTTC TRBD2 NA TRBJ2-1 TRBV7-9
CASMVGAGPTYEQYF TGTGCCAGCATGGTGGGGGCAGGGCCCACCTACGAGCAGTACTTC NA NA TRBJ2-7 TRBV13
CASSGLLGPEGVHQPQHF TGTGCCAGCAGTGGACTTCTGGGTCCTGAGGGGGTCCATCAGCCCCAGCATTTT NA NA TRBJ1-5 TRBV2
CASSSQGTNTEAFF TGTGCCAGCAGCTCTCAGGGGACGAACACTGAAGCTTTCTTT NA NA TRBJ1-1 TRBV7-2
CASSMGPGAAGNTIYF TGTGCCAGCAGCATGGGTCCAGGGGCGGCTGGAAACACCATATATTTT NA NA TRBJ1-3 TRBV2